Below, 28 T cell receptor beta chains from the same sample are listed, as sequenced in a study of T cells in Graves' hyperthyroidism and ophthalmopathy. TCR beta CDR3 regions were amplified from RNA. The TCR CDR3 was amplified in a first-round RT-PCR using the HTBI primer set. In TCRdb, the multiplex PCR reads were re-called with MiXCR into one record per CDR3 protein. This table has approximately 400,000 distinct CDR3 sequences, around 25% appearing once. Material: blood. These receptors originate from a man aged 50 or older with Graves' hyperthyroidism.

This clonotype was seen only a few times. V gene TRBV7-9 combines with J gene TRBJ2-1; 12 nucleotides match TRBD2. Germline trimming cut 5 bases from V and 4 bases from J; bases unmatched to any gene: 6. The length of the CDR3 is 16 residues. The germline CDR1 and CDR2 sequences are SEHNR and FQNEAQ (reference sequence). CDR3 sequence: CASSTTSGSYYNEQFF. In DNA form, the CDR3 reads TGTGCCAGCAGCACGACTAGCGGGAGTTATTACAATGAGCAGTTCTTC.

The genes are TRBV12-3 or TRBV12-4 and TRBJ1-1, with D possibly being TRBD1 (5 bases). CDR3 length: 15 residues. V was cut by 3 bases and J by 3 bases, with 14 bases left in between. The CDR3 nucleotides are TGTGCCAGCAGTTTTATCGGGGGGAGGGACACTGAAGCTTTCTTT. It specifies CASSFIGGRDTEAFF.

In this sample, this clonotype turned up many times. The chain is built from TRBV5-1 and TRBJ2-1; D may correspond to TRBD1 or TRBD2 (5 bases each). Trimming pared 2 bases from V and 3 bases from J, leaving 15 bases between. The germline V gene has CDR1 SGHRS and CDR2 YFSETQ. This CDR3 is built from 16 residues. In DNA, the CDR3 is TGCGCCAGCAGCTTAAATGAACAGAGGGGCTACAATGAGCAGTTCTTC. The encoded protein is CASSLNEQRGYNEQFF.

This chain links TRBV29-1 with TRBJ1-4; D gene unclear. This CDR3 has 12 residues. In germline, CDR1 is SQVTM, CDR2 ANQGSEA. V was clipped by 1 base and J by 8 bases, with 8 bases between them. The CDR3 DNA reads TGCAGCGTTGAAGGCGAGGGCGAAAAACTGTTTTTT. Protein: CSVEGEGEKLFF.

The sample holds a few counts of this clonotype. The chain employs TRBV12-5 and TRBJ2-7; TRBD2 matches 8 bases. CDR1 LGHNT and CDR2 FRNRAP come from the germline V gene. The V segment lost 6 bases and the J segment 3 bases; nucleotides outside the gene matches: 4. This CDR3 has 13 amino acids. The CDR3 nucleotides are TGTGCTAGTGGCGCCGGGACTAGCTACGAGCAGTACTTC. Translating gives CASGAGTSYEQYF.

This clonotype was detected many times. The rearrangement links TRBV3-1 to TRBJ1-5; 9 bases match TRBD1. Germline-derived CDR1 and CDR2 are LGHDT and YNNKEL (reference sequence). After removal of 0 bases from V and 5 bases from J, the junction contained 5 bases not matched to a gene. This CDR3 has 16 amino acids. The CDR3 region is CASSQEGTGSDQPQHF. As DNA, the CDR3 is TGTGCCAGCAGCCAAGAGGGGACAGGGTCGGATCAGCCCCAGCATTTT.

This rearrangement joins TRBV6-2 or TRBV6-3 to TRBJ2-7, with 13 bases aligning to TRBD2. The V segment lost 6 bases and the J segment 5 bases; nucleotides outside the gene matches: 4. CDR1 and CDR2 (germline): MNHEY, SVGEGT. The CDR3 has 14 amino acids. CDR3 nucleotide sequence: TGTGCCAGCAGGAGGACTAGCGGGAGCCACGAGCAGTACTTC. It translates to CASRRTSGSHEQYF.

V usage is TRBV5-1 and J usage is TRBJ2-7, with no clear D. The CDR3 spans 13 residues. The germline CDR1 and CDR2 sequences are SGHRS and YFSETQ. V was shortened by 1 base and J by 6 bases, with 11 bases between the two germline ends. The chain's CDR3 is CASSLNSPFEQYF. In nucleotides, the CDR3 is TGCGCCAGCAGCTTGAACTCCCCCTTCGAGCAGTACTTC.

V is TRBV7-9 and J is TRBJ2-3; 8 bases are shared with TRBD1. This CDR3 spans 16 amino acids. CDR1 is SEHNR, CDR2 FQNEAQ, per germline (reference sequence). Unmatched junction bases numbered 7, after V lost 3 bases and J lost 2 bases. The CDR3 nucleotides read TGTGCCAGCAGCTTTGGAGGACAGGGAAACACAGATACGCAGTATTTT. Its translation is CASSFGGQGNTDTQYF. Full variable domain (remainder filled in from reference TRBV7-9 and TRBJ2-3): DTGVSQNPRHKITKRGQNVTFRCDPISEHNRLYWYRQTLGQGPEFLTYFQNEAQLEKSRLLSDRFSAERPKGSFSTLEIQRTEQGDSAMYLCASSFGGQGNTDTQYFGPGTRLTVL.

This clonotype showed up many times. The chain joins TRBV3-1 to TRBJ2-7; D is possibly TRBD1 (5 bases). Germline V lookup: CDR1 LGHDT, CDR2 YNNKEL (reference sequence). The CDR3 covers 19 residues. V lost 1 base, J lost 0 bases, and 22 bases lay in between. Here the CDR3 DNA reads TGTGCCAGCAGCCAAGGCCTCCTTTGGGATGGACAACTCTCCTACGAGCAGTACTTC. It yields the protein CASSQGLLWDGQLSYEQYF.

This clonotype was observed many times. The gene calls are TRBV11-3 and TRBJ2-1, with TRBD1 matching 7 bases. V dropped 4 bases and J dropped 7; count of bases not matched to a gene: 13. Germline values: CDR1 SGHNT, CDR2 YENEEA. CDR3 length: 16 residues. The CDR3 here is CASSSPGTALGNEQFF. Here the CDR3 DNA reads TGTGCCAGCAGCTCCCCCGGGACAGCCCTAGGGAATGAGCAGTTCTTC. Using reference TRBV11-3 and TRBJ2-1 for the parts outside the CDR3, the full variable domain is EAGVVQSPRYKIIEKKQPVAFWCNPISGHNTLYWYLQNLGQGPELLIRYENEEAVDDSQLPKDRFSAERLKGVDSTLKIQPAELGDSAVYLCASSSPGTALGNEQFFGPGTRLTVL.

This clonotype occurred many times. The J gene is TRBJ2-1, the V gene TRBV27; the D gene is possibly TRBD1 (6 bases). V was pared by 2 bases and J by 6 bases, with 11 bases between. CDR3 size: 14 residues. The V gene's germline CDR1 is MNHEY and CDR2 SMNVEV (reference sequence). The CDR3 DNA is TGTGCCAGCAGTTTAATTCTAGGGGGCAATGAGCAGTTCTTC. Translating it yields CASSLILGGNEQFF.

The sample holds a few counts of this clonotype. The chain couples TRBV5-1 to TRBJ1-5; D is uncertain. The germline V gene has CDR1 SGHRS and CDR2 YFSETQ. CDR3 length equals 14 residues. The ends were cut back, 0 bases at V and 7 bases at J, with 11 bases in the middle. CDR3 sequence: CASSLAAGTQPQHF. CDR3 nucleotide sequence: TGCGCCAGCAGCTTGGCGGCGGGAACGCAGCCCCAGCATTTT.

This sequence joins TRBV20-1 and TRBJ2-7; possible D gene TRBD1, 5 bases. Germline CDR1 DFQATT, CDR2 SNEGSKA (reference sequence). This CDR3 has 12 residues. Between the trimmed V and J ends, which lost 5 bases and 6 bases, there was a span of 14 bases. The CDR3 spells CSASLQDREQYF. DNA for the CDR3: TGCAGTGCTTCCTTACAGGACCGCGAGCAGTACTTC.

This clonotype turned up a few times. This chain connects TRBV5-1 to TRBJ2-7; 14 nucleotides match TRBD2. Germline V gives CDR1 SGHRS, CDR2 YFSETQ. This CDR3 spans 15 amino acids. V lost 4 bases and J lost 4; bases outside the gene matches: 4. The CDR3 sequence: CASSPRLAGGYEQYF. For the CDR3, the DNA is TGCGCCAGCAGCCCGCGACTAGCGGGAGGGTACGAGCAGTACTTC.

Only a few counts were recorded for this clonotype. J is TRBJ1-2 and V is TRBV29-1; D possibly corresponds to TRBD1 (6 bases). Germline CDR1 reads SQVTM; CDR2 reads ANQGSEA. The CDR3 is made up of 12 amino acids. Trimming removed 6 bases from V and 8 bases from J, with 16 bases in between. Here the CDR3 reads CSVGGGAEGYTF. The CDR3 coding sequence is TGCAGCGTCGGGGGGGGGGCAGAGGGCTACACCTTC.

The gene calls are TRBV6-1 and TRBJ1-5; D not certain. Germline assignment: CDR1 MNHNS and CDR2 SASEGT. V was clipped by 0 bases and J by 0 bases, with 9 bases between them. CDR3 length equals 16 residues. CDR3 coding DNA: TGTGCCAGCAGTGAAGCGGGCAGCTATAGCAATCAGCCCCAGCATTTT. It codes for CASSEAGSYSNQPQHF.

The V gene is TRBV6-9, the J gene TRBJ2-5; TRBD1 aligns across 11 bases. Germline V CDR1 and CDR2: MNHGY, SVAAGI. The CDR3 has 16 residues. Trimming removed 3 bases from V and 2 bases from J; junction bases left unmatched: 5. The CDR3 spells CASSYGRDRGQETQYF. CDR3 coding DNA: TGTGCCAGCAGTTACGGCCGGGACAGGGGGCAAGAGACCCAGTACTTC.

Note on this clonotype: A read error may explain this, as a much larger clone is one base away. The chain carries TRBV2 and TRBJ2-5; D gene uncertain. This CDR3 spans 13 amino acids. From germline, CDR1 is SNHLY and CDR2 FYNNEI. The CDR3 protein is CVSSVSGEGTQYF. The CDR3 region has the DNA TGTGTCAGCAGTGTATCCGGAGAAGGGACCCAGTACTTC. Variable domain in full (rest from reference TRBV2 and TRBJ2-5): EPEVTQTPSHQVTQMGQEVILRCVPISNHLYFYWYRQILGQKVEFLVSFYNNEISEKSEIFDDQFSVERPDGSNFTLKIRSTKLEDSAMYFCVSSVSGEGTQYFGPGTRLLVL.

This clonotype was detected only a few times. CDR3: CASRAGTEQFF. CDR3 nucleotide sequence: TGTGCCAGCAGGGCCGGGACGGAGCAGTTCTTC. The chain is built from TRBV27 and TRBJ2-1, with D perhaps assigned TRBD1 or TRBD2 (5 bases each). Germline V gives CDR1 MNHEY, CDR2 SMNVEV (reference sequence). The V end was cut by 6 bases, the J end by 10 bases, with 10 bases between. The CDR3 loop spans 11 amino acids.

This clonotype was observed many times. The chain recombines TRBV11-2 with TRBJ2-5, with 7 bases fitting TRBD1. In germline, CDR1 is SGHAT, CDR2 FQNNGV. With V trimmed by 1 base and J by 3 bases, 8 bases remained unmatched. The CDR3 length is 16 residues. CDR3: CASSLVPTGAEETQYF. In DNA, the CDR3 is TGTGCCAGCAGCTTAGTTCCCACAGGGGCGGAAGAGACCCAGTACTTC.

This chain links TRBV12-3 or TRBV12-4 with TRBJ2-7; D remains unclear. V was pared by 6 bases and J by 0 bases, with 9 bases between. This CDR3 has 13 residues. CDR3 in amino acids: CASSHPNSYEQYF. The CDR3, as DNA: TGTGCCAGCAGCCATCCTAACTCCTACGAGCAGTACTTC.

This clonotype was recorded once. The V gene is TRBV11-2, the J gene TRBJ2-1; no reliable D call. Germline V lookup: CDR1 SGHAT, CDR2 FQNNGV. The CDR3 runs 12 residues. V lost 6 bases, J lost 6 bases, and 9 bases lay in between. The CDR3 sequence: CASRSFGNEQFF. CDR3 bases: TGTGCCAGCAGATCGTTTGGCAATGAGCAGTTCTTC.

The chain carries TRBV5-1 and TRBJ1-1; 9 nucleotides align to TRBD1. Germline V gene data show CDR1 as SGHRS and CDR2 as YFSETQ. This CDR3 has 13 residues. The junction had 0 bases not matched to a gene; V was cut back by 0 bases and J by 6 bases. The CDR3 sequence: CASSLGDRAEAFF. The CDR3 nucleotides are TGCGCCAGCAGCTTGGGGGACAGGGCTGAAGCTTTCTTT. Looking up the rest from reference TRBV5-1 and TRBJ1-1 gives the full variable domain: KAGVTQTPRYLIKTRGQQVTLSCSPISGHRSVSWYQQTPGQGLQFLFEYFSETQRNKGNFPGRFSGRQFSNSRSEMNVSTLELGDSALYLCASSLGDRAEAFFGQGTRLTVV.

This clonotype was counted only a few times. The rearrangement joins TRBV27 to TRBJ1-1; the match to TRBD1 covers 9 bases. Trimming cost V 7 bases and J 5 bases; bases outside gene matches: 8. The CDR3 covers 14 residues. CDR1 and CDR2 (germline): MNHEY, SMNVEV (reference sequence). CDR3 sequence reads: CASNLQGAGTEAFF. Here the CDR3 DNA reads TGTGCCAGCAATCTACAGGGGGCGGGGACTGAAGCTTTCTTT.

V is TRBV20-1 and J is TRBJ1-1; TRBD1 might be the D (6 bases). Germline CDR1 is DFQATT and CDR2 is SNEGSKA (reference sequence). V was shortened by 5 bases and J by 3 bases, with 22 bases between the two germline ends. The CDR3 has 16 residues. CDR3 sequence reads: CSAPSDRRGVDTEAFF. DNA of the CDR3: TGCAGTGCTCCCTCGGACAGAAGGGGAGTGGACACTGAAGCTTTCTTT.

The chain joins TRBV20-1 to TRBJ1-5; no firm D call. CDR3 size: 15 residues. The V end lost 4 bases, the J end lost 4 bases, and 17 bases lay between the germline ends. Germline V lookup: CDR1 DFQATT, CDR2 SNEGSKA (reference sequence). The CDR3: CSAMPSPTANQPQHF. Written as DNA, the CDR3 is TGCAGTGCTATGCCCTCCCCGACCGCTAATCAGCCCCAGCATTTT.

This clonotype was seen a few times. V is TRBV28 and J is TRBJ2-5; 9 bases are a match to TRBD1. The CDR3 length is 15 residues. Trimming removed 5 bases from V and 4 bases from J; junction bases left unmatched: 8. Germline CDR1 is MDHEN and CDR2 is SYDVKM. The CDR3 DNA reads as TGTGCCAGCAGTATCTCCGGACAGGGGAGAGAGACCCAGTACTTC. This encodes CASSISGQGRETQYF. Based on the CDR3 plus reference TRBV28 and TRBJ2-5, the full variable domain is DVKVTQSSRYLVKRTGEKVFLECVQDMDHENMFWYRQDPGLGLRLIYFSYDVKMKEKGDIPEGYSVSREKKERFSLILESASTNQTSMYLCASSISGQGRETQYFGPGTRLLVL.